These T cell receptor beta chains were read from a single sample in a study of technical replicates of blood from a handful of donors. Assay used: immunoSEQ multiplex PCR; TCRdb lists only in-frame clones, some missing. The table has around 97,000 clones, 95% to 97% seen once. What was sequenced was T cells isolated from PBMCs. These TCRs come from a human donor in good health. CDR3s include the opening cysteine and the closing phenylalanine or tryptophan. D genes are given only for firm matches. Clone sizes are given selectively: once, few, many, or a class where the clone is expanded.

NA,TRBJ2-1,NA,TRBV4-3,TGCGCCAGCAGCCAAGGTCGGGAGACTTCCTATTACAATGAGCAGTTCTTC,CASSQGRETSYYNEQFF
NA,TRBJ2-7,NA,TRBV14,TGTGCCAGCAGCCAAGACATTCGCTACGTGCAGTACTTC,CASSQDIRYVQYF
NA,TRBJ1-2,NA,TRBV5-6,TGTGCCAGCAGCGGCAGGGGCGGCTACACCTTC,CASSGRGGYTF
NA,TRBJ2-2,NA,TRBV4-1,TGCGCCAGCAGCCAAATACTGGTGGCGGCGGGACCGAACACCGGGGAGCTGTTTTTT,CASSQILVAAGPNTGELFF
TRBD2,TRBJ2-2,NA,TRBV29-1,TGCAGCGTTAGAACTAGCGGGGCCGGGGAGCTGTTTTTT,CSVRTSGAGELFF
NA,TRBJ1-1,NA,TRBV18,TGTGCCAGCTCACCGGGGCCCGGGAGGGCTGAAGCTTTCTTT,CASSPGPGRAEAFF
TRBD2,TRBJ2-1,NA,TRBV18,TGTGCCAGCTCATCATCCAGCGGGGAACTCTCCTACAATGAGCAGTTCTTC,CASSSSSGELSYNEQFF
NA,TRBJ1-4,NA,TRBV30,TGTGCCTGGAGTCGGGGGGCCATAGAAAAACTGTTTTTT,CAWSRGAIEKLFF
TRBD2,TRBJ2-7,NA,TRBV27,TGTGCCAGCAGTCCCACCGGGACTAGCGGCTACGAGCAGTACTTC,CASSPTGTSGYEQYF
NA,TRBJ2-7,NA,TRBV18,TGTGCCAGCTCACTGCGGGACTCTTCCTACGAGCAGTACTTC,CASSLRDSSYEQYF
TRBD1,TRBJ2-7,NA,TRBV9,TGTGCCAGCAGCGTCGACGGACAGGCCCTCTCCTACGAGCAGTACTTC,CASSVDGQALSYEQYF
NA,TRBJ2-3,NA,TRBV10-3,TGTGCCATTAAGAGCGACAGTTCAGATACGCAGTATTTT,CAIKSDSSDTQYF
TRBD2,TRBJ2-1,NA,TRBV27,TGTGCCAGCAGCTTTAGCGGGAGCTCCTACAATGAGCAGTTCTTC,CASSFSGSSYNEQFF
NA,TRBJ2-5,NA,TRBV5-8,TGTGCCAGCAGCTTTAGTTCGGTTGAGACCCAGTACTTC,CASSFSSVETQYF
NA,TRBJ2-7,NA,TRBV7-9,TGTGCCAGCAGCCATATGACAGGATGGTTGTTATACGAGCAGTACTTC,CASSHMTGWLLYEQYF
TRBD1,TRBJ1-1,NA,TRBV11-2,TGTGCCAGCAGCTACAAACAGGGGACACTGAACACTGAAGCTTTCTTT,CASSYKQGTLNTEAFF
NA,TRBJ1-2,NA,TRBV11-3,TGTGCCAGCAGCTTAGATTTGGAGGACCATGGCTACACCTTC,CASSLDLEDHGYTF
TRBD1,TRBJ2-3,NA,TRBV4-3,TGCGCCAGCAGCCGCTACAGGGGTAGCACAGATACGCAGTATTTT,CASSRYRGSTDTQYF
TRBD1,TRBJ2-1,NA,TRBV11-3,TGTGCCAGCAGCTTCGGAGAGCAGGGGGCCACCTACAATGAGCAGTTCTTC,CASSFGEQGATYNEQFF
TRBD1,TRBJ1-3,NA,TRBV7-9,TGTGCCAGCGCAGGGGGACCTGGAAACACCATATATTTT,CASAGGPGNTIYF
NA,TRBJ1-2,NA,TRBV5-1,TGCGCCAGCAGCTTGTCAGGGAAAGATGGCTACACCTTC,CASSLSGKDGYTF
NA,TRBJ1-5,NA,TRBV9,TGTGCCAGCAGCGTAGCAGGGGCCCAGCCCCAGCATTTT,CASSVAGAQPQHF
TRBD1,TRBJ1-2,NA,TRBV13,TGTGCCAGCAGCCAATGGACAGGGCCGAACTATGGCTACACCTTC,CASSQWTGPNYGYTF
TRBD2,TRBJ2-7,NA,TRBV4-2,TGTGCCAGCAGCCCAAACGGGGGGGGGAGCTCCTACGAGCAGTACTTC,CASSPNGGGSSYEQYF
NA,TRBJ1-5,NA,TRBV7-2,TGTGCCAGCAGCTCGACAGGACAGCCCCAGCATTTT,CASSSTGQPQHF
TRBD1,TRBJ2-1,NA,TRBV27,TGTGCCAGCAGTTTCGGGAGGACAGGGGGCAGCTACAATGAGCAGTTCTTC,CASSFGRTGGSYNEQFF
NA,TRBJ1-1,NA,TRBV7-2,TGTGCCAGCAGTTACTCGGGGAACCCTGAAGCTTTCTTT,CASSYSGNPEAFF
NA,TRBJ2-7,NA,TRBV29-1,TGCAGCGTTGACGGGACCCGAGCGGGCCTCTCCTACGAGCAGTACTTC,CSVDGTRAGLSYEQYF
TRBD2,TRBJ2-5,NA,TRBV4-1,TGCGCCAGCAGCCAAGACCCGGGACTAGCGGATATTCCGCCAGAGACCCAGTACTTC,CASSQDPGLADIPPETQYF
NA,TRBJ2-6,NA,TRBV4-3,TGCGCCAGCAGCCTACGATGGCAGTCCTCTGGGGCCAACGTCCTGACTTTC,CASSLRWQSSGANVLTF
TRBD1,TRBJ2-2,NA,TRBV2,TGTGCCAGCAGCTACCCCGTACAGGGGGGACGGGAGCTGTTTTTT,CASSYPVQGGRELFF
TRBD2,TRBJ2-3,NA,TRBV29-1,TGCAGCGCTGCCCCGGGAGGAACAGATACGCAGTATTTT,CSAAPGGTDTQYF
NA,TRBJ2-2,NA,TRBV18,TGTGCCAGCTCGTCGACTGCAACCGGGGAGCTGTTTTTT,CASSSTATGELFF
TRBD2,TRBJ2-3,NA,TRBV19,TGTGCCAGTACCTTAGCGGGAGGTTACCAAACGATAGATACGCAGTATTTT,CASTLAGGYQTIDTQYF
NA,TRBJ2-1,NA,TRBV4-2,TGTGCCAGCAGCCAAGAACAGAGCTTAACCTACAATGAGCAGTTCTTC,CASSQEQSLTYNEQFF
NA,TRBJ2-1,NA,TRBV6-5,TGTGCCAGCAGTTACTCAGGACTCGGCAATGAGCAGTTCTTC,CASSYSGLGNEQFF
NA,TRBJ2-7,NA,TRBV6-6,TGTGCCAGCAGTTACCCCAAGGCAGGGAACCCCTACGAGCAGTACTTC,CASSYPKAGNPYEQYF
TRBD1,TRBJ1-5,NA,TRBV7-2,TGTGCCAGCAGCTTGTCAGGGGGAGGCAATCAGCCCCAGCATTTT,CASSLSGGGNQPQHF
NA,TRBJ2-1,once,TRBV5-4,TGTGCCAGCAGCTTGAATTGGAGTGAGCAGTTCTTC,CASSLNWSEQFF
NA,TRBJ1-1,NA,TRBV4-3,TGCGCCAGCAGCCAAGTAAGGGGCACTGAAGCTTTCTTT,CASSQVRGTEAFF
TRBD1,TRBJ1-3,NA,TRBV9,TGTGCCAGCAGCGGCGACAGGGACTCTGGAAACACCATATATTTT,CASSGDRDSGNTIYF
NA,TRBJ2-1,NA,TRBV9,TGTGCCAGCAGCGTAGGGCTAGCGCCAACCTACAATGAGCAGTTCTTC,CASSVGLAPTYNEQFF
NA,TRBJ2-7,NA,TRBV11-2,TGTGCCAGCAGCTCATCCCGGGACACCTCCTACGAGCAGTACTTC,CASSSSRDTSYEQYF
TRBD1,TRBJ2-6,NA,TRBV5-8,TGTGCCAGCAGCTTACACAGGGGGCCTGGGGCCAACGTCCTGACTTTC,CASSLHRGPGANVLTF
NA,TRBJ2-1,NA,TRBV19,TGTGCCAGTAGTATCTCTAGCGCGGGGTACAATGAGCAGTTCTTC,CASSISSAGYNEQFF
NA,TRBJ1-3,NA,TRBV6-5,TGTGCCAGCAGTCTTCAGGGTATCTCTGGAAACACCATATATTTT,CASSLQGISGNTIYF
TRBD1,TRBJ1-3,NA,TRBV2,TGTGCCAGCAGTGAAACGGAGTGGGGGACAGGGTTGGGCCTCTCTGGAAACACCATATATTTT,CASSETEWGTGLGLSGNTIYF
NA,TRBJ2-1,NA,TRBV9,TGTGCCAGCAGCGTAGAGGCAGGATTTAGTGAGCAGTTCTTC,CASSVEAGFSEQFF
NA,TRBJ1-2,NA,TRBV19,TGTGCCTCTCATACAGGACCTAACTATGGCTACACCTTC,CASHTGPNYGYTF
NA,TRBJ2-5,NA,TRBV5-1,TGCGCCAGCAGCTACAGGGGGGGGGAGACCCAGTACTTC,CASSYRGGETQYF
NA,TRBJ1-4,NA,TRBV27,TGTGCCAGCAGCTCCCGCAGGAATGAGGAAAAACTGTTTTTT,CASSSRRNEEKLFF
NA,TRBJ2-1,NA,TRBV6-6,TGTGCCAGCAGTTACACCCCGACTAATGAGCAGTTCTTC,CASSYTPTNEQFF
TRBD1,TRBJ1-1,NA,TRBV7-8,TGTGCCAGCAGCTCTAGACAGGGAATGAACACTGAAGCTTTCTTT,CASSSRQGMNTEAFF
TRBD1,TRBJ2-1,NA,TRBV9,TGTGCCAGCAGCCCATCGGACAGGCCCGTCCCGGGTGTAGACAATGAGCAGTTCTTC,CASSPSDRPVPGVDNEQFF
NA,TRBJ1-5,NA,TRBV2,TGTGCCAGCAGTGTCAGAGAAGGGGATCAGCCCCAGCATTTT,CASSVREGDQPQHF
TRBD1,TRBJ1-1,NA,TRBV5-1,TGCGCCAGCAGCTTGGACACAGGGGACACTGAAGCTTTCTTT,CASSLDTGDTEAFF
TRBD1,TRBJ2-5,NA,TRBV5-1,TGCGCCAGCAGCTGGAACACAGGGGGCAGGGAGACCCAGTACTTC,CASSWNTGGRETQYF
NA,TRBJ1-1,NA,TRBV27,TGTGCCAGCAGTACCCAAGGGGGAAGGACGAACACTGAAGCTTTCTTT,CASSTQGGRTNTEAFF
NA,TRBJ2-1,NA,TRBV5-1,TGCGCCAGCAGCTTGGGAGACTTTGTCGGCAATGAGCAGTTCTTC,CASSLGDFVGNEQFF
NA,TRBJ2-1,NA,TRBV7-9,TGTGCCAGCAGCTTAGCGCTGGTTCTAGCGAAGTACAATGAGCAGTTCTTC,CASSLALVLAKYNEQFF